This T cell receptor beta chain was observed in a study of regulatory T cells in long-lasting Graves disease. Described time point: newly diagnosed GD, antithyroid drugs for less than 3 months. RNA from PBMCs was the source of the TCR library. Broader study findings: Persistent cases favored TRBV28, TRBJ1-2 and TRBJ2-5. A limited number of samples was an acknowledged limitation.

Arm-PCR of CDR3 regions with iRepertoire HTBI primers generated TCR beta libraries. TCRdb called the multiplex PCR reads again in MiXCR, with one record for every CDR3 protein. The data hold about 470,000 distinct CDR3 sequences, with about 15% observed a single time. Trimming at V came to 3 bases and at J to 7 bases, leaving 5 bases not matched to a gene. The CDR3 is made up of 14 amino acids. This clonotype was observed at least ten times. Antigen unknown. These same data were also listed under a study on T cells in Graves' hyperthyroidism and ophthalmopathy. That work adds: Diagnoses rested on clinical symptoms, serum thyroxine and TRAb, thyroid ultrasound and orbital computed tomography. Model-based prediction identified ophthalmopathy a median 6.5 months prior to its onset.

The chain recombines TRBV12-3 or TRBV12-4 with TRBJ1-5; 8 positions agree with TRBD1. The specimen was peripheral blood mononuclear cells (PBMCs), collected at new diagnosis, from a patient treated with antithyroid drugs. The TCR sequence derives from a woman in her twenties or thirties with Graves disease. The CDR3 protein is CASSFGQGGQPQHF. CDR3 coding DNA: TGTGCCAGCAGTTTCGGACAGGGTGGGCAGCCCCAGCATTTT.